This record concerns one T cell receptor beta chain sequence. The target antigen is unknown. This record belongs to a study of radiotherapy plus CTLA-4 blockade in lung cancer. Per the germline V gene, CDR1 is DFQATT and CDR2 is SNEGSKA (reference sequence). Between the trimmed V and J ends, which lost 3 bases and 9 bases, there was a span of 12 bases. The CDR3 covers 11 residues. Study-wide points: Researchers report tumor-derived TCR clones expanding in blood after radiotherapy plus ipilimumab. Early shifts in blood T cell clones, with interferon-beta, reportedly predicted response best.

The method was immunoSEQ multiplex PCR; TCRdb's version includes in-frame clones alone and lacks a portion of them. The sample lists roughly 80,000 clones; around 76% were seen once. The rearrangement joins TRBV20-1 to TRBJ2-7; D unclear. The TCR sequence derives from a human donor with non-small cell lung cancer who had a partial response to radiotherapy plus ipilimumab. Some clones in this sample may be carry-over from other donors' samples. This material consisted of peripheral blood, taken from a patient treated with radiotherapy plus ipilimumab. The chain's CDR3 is CSASARLGQYF. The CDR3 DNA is TGCAGTGCTAGCGCTAGACTCGGGCAGTACTTC.